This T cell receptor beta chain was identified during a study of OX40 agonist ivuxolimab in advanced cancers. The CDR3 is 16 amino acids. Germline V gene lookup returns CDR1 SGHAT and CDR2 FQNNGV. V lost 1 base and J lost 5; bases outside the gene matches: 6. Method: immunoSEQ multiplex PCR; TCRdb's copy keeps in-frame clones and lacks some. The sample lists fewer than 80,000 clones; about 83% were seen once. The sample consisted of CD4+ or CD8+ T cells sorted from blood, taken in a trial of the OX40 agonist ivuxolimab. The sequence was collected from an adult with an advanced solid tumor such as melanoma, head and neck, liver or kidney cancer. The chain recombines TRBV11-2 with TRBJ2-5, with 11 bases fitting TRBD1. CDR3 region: CASSLGTGGEAETQYF. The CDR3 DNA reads TGTGCCAGCAGCTTAGGGACAGGGGGCGAGGCGGAGACCCAGTACTTC.